The rows below give T cell receptor beta chains drawn from one sample of a study of shared clonotypes between healthy human individuals. Only in-frame clones appear in the TCRdb table, and some are missing; sequencing was by immunoSEQ multiplex PCR. The table has some 2.4 million clones, roughly 93% seen once. The source material was naive CD4+ T cells from PBMCs. These receptors came from a man younger than 35 in good health. Some clones in this sample may be carry-over from other donors' samples. The CDR3 runs from the conserved cysteine through the conserved F or W. Each record gives: J gene, clone size, V gene, D gene, CDR3 protein, CDR3 DNA. D genes are given only for firm matches. Clone size is shown for a subset of rows, as once, few, many or a class of expanded clone.

>TRBJ2-7|once|TRBV19|.
CASSMGSYEQYF
TGTGCCAGTAGTATGGGCTCCTACGAGCAGTACTTC
>TRBJ2-4|.|TRBV19|TRBD1
CASSPDRKLAKNIQYF
TGTGCCAGTAGTCCGGACAGGAAACTAGCCAAAAACATTCAGTACTTC
>TRBJ1-2|.|TRBV2|.
CASSNPGAYGYTF
TGTGCCAGCAGCAATCCGGGCGCTTATGGCTACACCTTC
>TRBJ2-1|.|TRBV5-6|.
CASSLNRVGEQFF
TGTGCCAGCAGCTTGAACAGGGTAGGTGAGCAGTTCTTC
>TRBJ2-7|.|TRBV9|TRBD1
CASSAGQGNYEQYF
TGTGCCAGCAGCGCCGGACAGGGGAATTACGAGCAGTACTTC
>TRBJ2-7|.|TRBV4-2|TRBD2
CASSQPAGAGEQYF
TGTGCCAGCAGCCAACCAGCGGGAGCGGGAGAGCAGTACTTC
>TRBJ1-5|.|TRBV9|.
CASSADGGLNQPQHF
TGTGCCAGCAGCGCCGACGGGGGGCTTAATCAGCCCCAGCATTTT
>TRBJ1-4|.|TRBV5-6|.
CASSLYYSPRAEKLFF
TGTGCCAGCAGCTTGTATTATTCCCCGAGGGCTGAAAAACTGTTTTTT
>TRBJ2-4|.|TRBV7-2|.
CASSTVWDRMDIQYF
TGTGCCAGCAGCACGGTGTGGGACCGTATGGACATTCAGTACTTC
>TRBJ2-1|.|TRBV10-1|TRBD1
CASSLAGTASSYNEQFF
TGCGCCAGCAGCTTAGCCGGGACAGCGAGCTCCTACAATGAGCAGTTCTTC
>TRBJ2-7|few|TRBV25-1|TRBD1
CASSDRGRGRIEQYF
TGTGCCAGCAGTGATCGGGGCAGGGGGCGCATCGAGCAGTACTTC
>TRBJ1-2|.|TRBV9|.
CASSPTGSYGYTF
TGTGCCAGCAGCCCGACAGGATCCTATGGCTACACCTTC
>TRBJ2-5|.|TRBV5-5|.
CASSFYQETQYF
TGTGCCAGCAGCTTTTATCAAGAGACCCAGTACTTC
>TRBJ2-4|.|TRBV28|.
CASSFVQGSDIQYF
TGTGCCAGCAGTTTTGTCCAGGGGTCGGACATTCAGTACTTC
>TRBJ2-3|.|TRBV10-3|.
CAISELSATDTQYF
TGTGCCATCAGTGAGTTGAGCGCAACAGATACGCAGTATTTT
>TRBJ1-5|.|TRBV19|TRBD1
CASSLNRGSNQPQHF
TGTGCCAGTAGTTTGAACAGGGGCAGCAATCAGCCCCAGCATTTT
>TRBJ2-1|.|TRBV5-4|TRBD2
CASSPLAGALSYNEQFF
TGTGCCAGCAGCCCCTTAGCGGGAGCCCTCTCCTACAATGAGCAGTTCTTC
>TRBJ1-6|.|TRBV7-6|.
CASSLEPGNSPLHF
TGTGCCAGCAGCTTAGAACCTGGGAATTCACCCCTCCACTTT
>TRBJ1-4|once|TRBV7-9|.
CASSPEQADEKLFF
TGTGCCAGCAGCCCCGAGCAGGCTGATGAAAAACTGTTTTTT
>TRBJ2-5|.|TRBV19|TRBD2
CASSTGGRSQETQYF
TGTGCCAGTAGTACTGGCGGGAGGTCCCAAGAGACCCAGTACTTC
>TRBJ1-2|.|TRBV9|.
CASTPFVGGYGYTF
TGTGCCAGCACCCCTTTTGTCGGGGGCTATGGCTACACCTTC
>TRBJ2-5|.|TRBV7-9|.
CASSLGRGETQYF
TGTGCCAGCAGCTTAGGCAGGGGAGAGACCCAGTACTTC
>TRBJ2-5|.|TRBV6-5|TRBD2
CASNIRGGYQETQYF
TGTGCCAGCAATATACGGGGGGGCTACCAAGAGACCCAGTACTTC
>TRBJ1-1|.|TRBV7-2|.
CASSSRADFGTEAFF
TGTGCCAGCAGCTCAAGGGCGGACTTCGGCACTGAAGCTTTCTTT
>TRBJ2-6|.|TRBV18|TRBD1
CASSPSGTGVVGANVLTF
TGTGCCAGCTCACCTTCCGGGACAGGGGTTGTCGGGGCCAACGTCCTGACTTTC
>TRBJ1-2|.|TRBV28|.
CASSLLAGGTNYGYTF
TGTGCCAGCAGTTTACTTGCGGGGGGGACCAACTATGGCTACACCTTC
>TRBJ2-2|few|TRBV9|.
CASSVVDYTGELFF
TGTGCCAGCAGCGTAGTCGACTACACCGGGGAGCTGTTTTTT
>TRBJ2-7|.|TRBV18|.
CASSPQRARAGEQYF
TGTGCCAGCTCACCCCAAAGGGCCAGGGCTGGTGAGCAGTACTTC
>TRBJ1-2|.|TRBV21-1|.
CASSKEDLYGYTF
TGTGCCAGCAGCAAAGAGGATCTATATGGCTACACCTTC
>TRBJ2-7|once|TRBV5-1|TRBD1
CASSLGTGSGEQYF
TGCGCCAGCAGCTTGGGGACAGGGTCCGGCGAGCAGTACTTC
>TRBJ2-6|.|TRBV27|.
CASTHTEESLSSGANVLTF
TGTGCCAGCACCCACACCGAGGAGTCTCTAAGCTCTGGGGCCAACGTCCTGACTTTC
>TRBJ2-1|.|TRBV28|.
CASSPDSSYNEQFF
TGTGCCAGCAGCCCGGACAGCTCCTACAATGAGCAGTTCTTC
>TRBJ2-7|.|TRBV16|.
CASSQSTGNEQYF
TGTGCCAGCAGCCAATCGACAGGTAACGAGCAGTACTTC
>TRBJ2-5|.|TRBV11-2|.
CASSFGRESPETQYF
TGTGCCAGCAGCTTCGGCCGGGAGAGTCCAGAGACCCAGTACTTC
>TRBJ1-4|.|TRBV2|.
CASSEVSPRVGEKLFF
TGTGCCAGCAGTGAAGTGTCGCCCAGGGTTGGCGAAAAACTGTTTTTT
>TRBJ1-1|.|TRBV7-9|TRBD1
CASSPRDRGRRNTEAFF
TGTGCCAGCAGCCCCCGGGACAGGGGGCGCCGGAACACTGAAGCTTTCTTT
>TRBJ2-3|.|TRBV7-2|TRBD2
CASSPPGGRAGDTQYF
TGTGCCAGCAGCCCACCGGGGGGGAGGGCCGGAGATACGCAGTATTTT
>TRBJ2-3|.|TRBV7-9|.
CASSQGVEVDGSDTQYF
TGTGCCAGCAGCCAAGGGGTCGAGGTAGATGGATCAGATACGCAGTATTTT
>TRBJ2-7|.|TRBV28|TRBD2
CASSPSDSGASYEQYF
TGTGCCAGCAGTCCCTCGGATAGCGGGGCTTCCTACGAGCAGTACTTC
>TRBJ2-1|once|TRBV5-1|.
CASSLEGFYYNEQFF
TGCGCCAGCAGCTTGGAGGGGTTTTACTACAATGAGCAGTTCTTC
>TRBJ2-1|.|TRBV4-1|.
CASSQEYLSAYNEQFF
TGCGCCAGCAGCCAAGAGTACCTCTCGGCCTACAATGAGCAGTTCTTC
>TRBJ1-5|few|TRBV28|.
CASSLSRGSNQPQHF
TGTGCCAGCAGTTTATCGAGGGGTAGCAATCAGCCCCAGCATTTT
>TRBJ2-3|.|TRBV11-2|.
CASSGFPGTQYF
TGTGCCAGCAGCGGATTCCCTGGTACGCAGTATTTT
>TRBJ2-1|.|TRBV6-5|TRBD1
CASSGQGSYNEQFF
TGTGCCAGCAGTGGACAGGGTTCCTACAATGAGCAGTTCTTC
>TRBJ2-3|.|TRBV28|.
CASSFAGGSPDTQYF
TGTGCCAGCAGTTTTGCTGGGGGGAGCCCAGATACGCAGTATTTT
>TRBJ1-1|.|TRBV10-3|.
CAISDSGLKNTEAFF
TGTGCCATCAGTGACTCAGGGCTCAAGAACACTGAAGCTTTCTTT
>TRBJ2-1|.|TRBV9|TRBD2
CASSRGLPNNEQFF
TGTGCCAGCAGCAGGGGACTACCTAACAATGAGCAGTTCTTC
>TRBJ2-3|.|TRBV27|.
CASRPQVADTQYF
TGTGCCAGCAGGCCCCAGGTCGCAGATACGCAGTATTTT
>TRBJ2-7|.|TRBV19|.
CASSGDWGSSSYEQYF
TGTGCCAGTAGCGGGGATTGGGGGTCGAGCTCCTACGAGCAGTACTTC
>TRBJ2-3|.|TRBV9|.
CASSAVASKRDTQYF
TGTGCCAGCAGCGCGGTGGCCAGTAAGAGAGATACGCAGTATTTT